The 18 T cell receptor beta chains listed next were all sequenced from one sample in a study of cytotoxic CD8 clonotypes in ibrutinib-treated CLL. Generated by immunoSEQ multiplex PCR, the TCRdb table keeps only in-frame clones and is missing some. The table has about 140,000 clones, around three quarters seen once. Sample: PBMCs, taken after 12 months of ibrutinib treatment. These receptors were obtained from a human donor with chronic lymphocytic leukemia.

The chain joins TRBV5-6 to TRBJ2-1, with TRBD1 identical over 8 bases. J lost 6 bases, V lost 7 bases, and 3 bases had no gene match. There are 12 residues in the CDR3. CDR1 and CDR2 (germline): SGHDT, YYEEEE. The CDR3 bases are TGTGCCAGCGGACAGGGTACCAATGAGCAGTTCTTC. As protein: CASGQGTNEQFF. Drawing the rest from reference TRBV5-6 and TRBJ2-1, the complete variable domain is DAGVTQSPTHLIKTRGQQVTLRCSPKSGHDTVSWYQQALGQGPQFIFQYYEEEERQRGNFPDRFSGHQFPNYSSELNVNALLLGDSALYLCASGQGTNEQFFGPGTRLTVL.

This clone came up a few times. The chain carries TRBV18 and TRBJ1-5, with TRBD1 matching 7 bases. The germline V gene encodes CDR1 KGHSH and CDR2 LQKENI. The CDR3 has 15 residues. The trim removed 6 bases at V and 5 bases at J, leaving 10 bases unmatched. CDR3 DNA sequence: TGTGCCAGCTCTCTGGACAGGCCTTCCTATCAGCCCCAGCATTTT. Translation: CASSLDRPSYQPQHF.

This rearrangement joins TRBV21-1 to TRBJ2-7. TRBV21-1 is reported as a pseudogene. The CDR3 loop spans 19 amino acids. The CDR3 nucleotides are TGTGCCAGCAGCGCCATCAACGGCGGAGGACAAAAATCGGCGTACGAGCAGTACTTC. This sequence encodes CASSAINGGGQKSAYEQYF.

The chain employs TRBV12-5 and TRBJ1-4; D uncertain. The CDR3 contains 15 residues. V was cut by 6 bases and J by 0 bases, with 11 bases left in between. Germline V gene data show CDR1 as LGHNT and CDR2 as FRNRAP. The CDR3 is CASGQRLATNEKLFF. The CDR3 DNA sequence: TGTGCTAGTGGCCAAAGATTAGCAACTAATGAAAAACTGTTTTTT.

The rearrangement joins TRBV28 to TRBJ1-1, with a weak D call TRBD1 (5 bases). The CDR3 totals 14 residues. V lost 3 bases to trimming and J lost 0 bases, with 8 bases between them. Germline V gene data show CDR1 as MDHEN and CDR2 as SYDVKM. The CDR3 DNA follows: TGTGCCAGCAGTTTTAGACAGCTGAACACTGAAGCTTTCTTT. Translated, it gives CASSFRQLNTEAFF. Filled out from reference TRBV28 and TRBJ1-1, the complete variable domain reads DVKVTQSSRYLVKRTGEKVFLECVQDMDHENMFWYRQDPGLGLRLIYFSYDVKMKEKGDIPEGYSVSREKKERFSLILESASTNQTSMYLCASSFRQLNTEAFFGQGTRLTVV.

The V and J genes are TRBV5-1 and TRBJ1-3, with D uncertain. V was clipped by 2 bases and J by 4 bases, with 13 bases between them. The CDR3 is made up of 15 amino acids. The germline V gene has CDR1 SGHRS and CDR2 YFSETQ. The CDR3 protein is CASSFGITEGNTIYF. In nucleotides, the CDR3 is TGCGCCAGCAGCTTCGGGATTACAGAGGGAAACACCATATATTTT.

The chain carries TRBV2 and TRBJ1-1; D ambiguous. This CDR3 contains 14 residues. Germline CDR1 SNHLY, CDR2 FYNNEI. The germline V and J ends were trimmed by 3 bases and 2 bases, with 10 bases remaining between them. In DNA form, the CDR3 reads TGTGCCAGCAGTGACGACGGCCCTAACACTGAAGCTTTCTTT. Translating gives CASSDDGPNTEAFF. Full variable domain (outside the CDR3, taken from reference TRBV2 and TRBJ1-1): EPEVTQTPSHQVTQMGQEVILRCVPISNHLYFYWYRQILGQKVEFLVSFYNNEISEKSEIFDDQFSVERPDGSNFTLKIRSTKLEDSAMYFCASSDDGPNTEAFFGQGTRLTVV.

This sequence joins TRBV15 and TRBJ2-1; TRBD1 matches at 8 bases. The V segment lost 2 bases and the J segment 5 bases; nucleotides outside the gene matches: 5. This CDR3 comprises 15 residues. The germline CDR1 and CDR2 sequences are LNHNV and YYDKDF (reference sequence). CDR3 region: CATSRTGQVDNEQFF. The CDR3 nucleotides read TGTGCCACCAGCAGAACGGGACAGGTTGACAATGAGCAGTTCTTC.

DNA for the CDR3: TGCGCCAGCAGCCCGGACAGGGGGCCGTTTGAAAAACTGTTTTTT. Amino acids: CASSPDRGPFEKLFF. J is TRBJ1-4 and V is TRBV5-1, with 11 bases lining up with TRBD1. V was pared by 4 bases and J by 7 bases, with 6 bases of the junction left unmatched. The CDR3 covers 15 residues. The V gene's germline CDR1 is SGHRS and CDR2 YFSETQ.

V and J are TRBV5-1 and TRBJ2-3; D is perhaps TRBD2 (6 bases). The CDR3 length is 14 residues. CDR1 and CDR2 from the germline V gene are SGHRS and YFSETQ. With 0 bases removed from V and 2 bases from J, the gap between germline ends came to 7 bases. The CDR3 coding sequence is TGCGCCAGCAGCTTGGGCGGGGACACAGATACGCAGTATTTT. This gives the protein CASSLGGDTDTQYF.

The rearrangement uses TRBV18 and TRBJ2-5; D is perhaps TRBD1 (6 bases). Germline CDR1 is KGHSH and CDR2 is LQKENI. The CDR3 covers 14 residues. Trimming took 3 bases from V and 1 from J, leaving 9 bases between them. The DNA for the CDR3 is TGTGCCAGCTCACCCGCAGGGGCCCAAGAGACCCAGTACTTC. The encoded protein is CASSPAGAQETQYF. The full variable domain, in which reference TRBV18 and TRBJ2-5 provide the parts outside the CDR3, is NAGVMQNPRHLVRRRGQEARLRCSPMKGHSHVYWYRQLPEEGLKFMVYLQKENIIDESGMPKERFSAEFPKEGPSILRIQQVVRGDSAAYFCASSPAGAQETQYFGPGTRLLVL.

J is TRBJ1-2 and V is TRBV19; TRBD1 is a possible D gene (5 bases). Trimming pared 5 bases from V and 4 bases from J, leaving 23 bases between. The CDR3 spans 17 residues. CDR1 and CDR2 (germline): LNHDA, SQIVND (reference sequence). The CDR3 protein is CASSRDAGSGRFYGYTF. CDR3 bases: TGTGCCAGTAGTCGCGATGCCGGGTCGGGACGGTTCTATGGCTACACCTTC.

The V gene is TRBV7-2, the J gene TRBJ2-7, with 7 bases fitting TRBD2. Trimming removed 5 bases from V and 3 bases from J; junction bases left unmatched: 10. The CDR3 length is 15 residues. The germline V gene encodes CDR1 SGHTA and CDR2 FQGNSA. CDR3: CASSLRGGSVYEQYF. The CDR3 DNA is TGTGCCAGCAGCCTTCGCGGGGGTAGTGTCTACGAGCAGTACTTC.

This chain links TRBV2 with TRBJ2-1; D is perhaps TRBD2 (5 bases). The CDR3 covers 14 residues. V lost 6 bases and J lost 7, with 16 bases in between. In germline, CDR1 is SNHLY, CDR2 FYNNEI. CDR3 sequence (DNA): TGTGCCAGCAGCGAGGGTGGAGAGTGGAATGAGCAGTTCTTC. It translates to CASSEGGEWNEQFF.

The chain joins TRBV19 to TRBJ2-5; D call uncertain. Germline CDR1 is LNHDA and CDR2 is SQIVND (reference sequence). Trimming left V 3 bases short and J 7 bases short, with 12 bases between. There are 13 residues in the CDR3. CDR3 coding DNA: TGTGCCAGTAGTATCTCTACGGAGCGGACCCAGTACTTC. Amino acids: CASSISTERTQYF.

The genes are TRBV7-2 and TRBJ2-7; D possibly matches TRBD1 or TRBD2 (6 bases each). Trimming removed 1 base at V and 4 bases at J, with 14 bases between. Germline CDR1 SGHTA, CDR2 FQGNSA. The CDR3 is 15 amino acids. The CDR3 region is CASSLDRGAGYEQYF. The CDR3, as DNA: TGTGCCAGCAGCTTAGATAGGGGGGCGGGGTACGAGCAGTACTTC.

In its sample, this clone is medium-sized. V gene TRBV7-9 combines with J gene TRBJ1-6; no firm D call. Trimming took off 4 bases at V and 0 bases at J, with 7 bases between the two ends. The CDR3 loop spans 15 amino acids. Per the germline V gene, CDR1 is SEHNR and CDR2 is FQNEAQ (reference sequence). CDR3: CASSWGTSYNSPLHF. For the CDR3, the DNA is TGTGCCAGCAGCTGGGGAACCTCCTATAATTCACCCCTCCACTTT.

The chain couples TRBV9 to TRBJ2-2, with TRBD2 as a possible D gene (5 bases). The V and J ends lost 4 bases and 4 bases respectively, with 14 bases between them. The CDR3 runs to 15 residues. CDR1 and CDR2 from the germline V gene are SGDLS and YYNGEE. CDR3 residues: CASSTRTEPTGELFF. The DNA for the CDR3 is TGTGCCAGCAGCACCCGGACTGAGCCCACCGGGGAGCTGTTTTTT.